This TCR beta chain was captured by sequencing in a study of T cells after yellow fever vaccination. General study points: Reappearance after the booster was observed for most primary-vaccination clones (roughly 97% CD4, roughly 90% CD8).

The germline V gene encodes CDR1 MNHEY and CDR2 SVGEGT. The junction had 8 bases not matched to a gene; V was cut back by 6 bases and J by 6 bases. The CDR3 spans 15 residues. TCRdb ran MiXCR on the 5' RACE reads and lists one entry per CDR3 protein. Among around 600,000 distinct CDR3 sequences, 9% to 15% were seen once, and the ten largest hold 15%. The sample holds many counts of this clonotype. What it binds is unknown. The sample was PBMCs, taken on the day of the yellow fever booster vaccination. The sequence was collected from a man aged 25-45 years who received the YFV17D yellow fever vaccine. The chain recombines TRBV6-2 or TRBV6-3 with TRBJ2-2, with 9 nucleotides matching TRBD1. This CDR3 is CASSNRDRVPGELFF. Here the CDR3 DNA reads TGTGCCAGCAGCAACAGGGACAGGGTCCCCGGGGAGCTGTTTTTT.